These T cell receptor beta chains were read from a single sample in a study of PD-L1 blockade in urothelial cancer. Here immunoSEQ multiplex PCR was the method, and the copy in TCRdb shows in-frame clones only, minus some. The sample gives 45,000 to 65,000 clones, about 85% of which show up once; 15% to 18% is in the top ten. The sample here was PBMCs, taken around atezolizumab (anti-PD-L1) treatment. The receptors here all came from a man between 70 and 80 years old with urothelial cancer. CDR3s include the opening cysteine and the closing phenylalanine or tryptophan. The D gene is left open where the match is weak. Only part of the rows carry a size: once, few, many, or a class if the clone is expanded.

>TRBD1|TRBV6-1|TRBJ1-1|.
CASSEWGQGVIGSNTEAFF
TGTGCCAGCAGTGAATGGGGACAGGGCGTAATCGGATCGAACACTGAAGCTTTCTTT
>TRBD1|TRBV5-1|TRBJ1-2|.
CASNRGTGAGNYGYTF
TGCGCCAGCAATAGAGGGACAGGGGCGGGAAACTATGGCTACACCTTC
>TRBD2|TRBV27|TRBJ2-3|.
CASSRSLAGAKDTQYF
TGTGCCAGCAGTCGCTCCTTGGCGGGAGCGAAAGATACGCAGTATTTT
>TRBD1|TRBV5-1|TRBJ2-1|.
CASSPDRAKNEQFF
TGCGCCAGCAGCCCGGACAGGGCAAAAAATGAGCAGTTCTTC
>TRBD1|TRBV7-2|TRBJ1-5|.
CASSPWGQGDNQPQHF
TGTGCCAGCAGCCCATGGGGACAGGGGGATAATCAGCCCCAGCATTTT
>.|TRBV7-2|TRBJ2-3|.
CASSPLSGSGTDTQYF
TGTGCCAGCAGCCCCCTCTCGGGGAGTGGGACAGATACGCAGTATTTT
>TRBD2|TRBV18|TRBJ2-5|.
CASSRWFIGGGPETQYF
TGTGCCAGCTCCCGCTGGTTTATTGGCGGGGGGCCGGAGACCCAGTACTTC
>.|TRBV6-1|TRBJ2-7|.
CAGTLLVPHEQYF
TGTGCCGGCACTCTACTAGTTCCCCACGAGCAGTACTTC
>TRBD2|TRBV5-1|TRBJ2-5|.
CASTSGTSDQETQYF
TGCGCCAGCACTTCCGGGACTAGCGATCAAGAGACCCAGTACTTC
>.|TRBV6-5|TRBJ1-5|.
CASRPGRGNQPQHF
TGTGCCAGCAGACCAGGACGGGGGAATCAGCCCCAGCATTTT
>.|TRBV30|TRBJ2-7|.
CAWSPKGAIYEQYF
TGTGCCTGGAGCCCCAAAGGGGCAATCTACGAGCAGTACTTC
>.|TRBV11-2|TRBJ2-3|.
CASSLTGGAGYAYF
TGTGCCAGCAGCTTAACAGGGGGGGCCGGATACGCGTATTTT
>.|TRBV6-1|TRBJ1-1|.
CANSEALGGFRIEAFF
TGTGCCAACAGTGAAGCCCTCGGGGGATTTCGGATTGAAGCTTTCTTT
>.|TRBV5-8|TRBJ2-7|.
CASGSHPAGYEQYF
TGTGCCAGCGGATCTCACCCGGCGGGCTACGAGCAGTACTTC
>.|TRBV28|TRBJ2-7|.
CASSFTGWNEQYF
TGTGCCAGCAGTTTCACAGGTTGGAACGAGCAGTACTTC
>TRBD2|TRBV5-6|TRBJ2-1|.
CASSFWTSGRNEQFF
TGTGCCAGCAGCTTTTGGACTAGCGGGAGAAATGAGCAGTTCTTC
>TRBD2|TRBV5-1|TRBJ2-1|once
CASSSSSGSLDEQFF
TGCGCCAGCAGCTCGTCTAGCGGGAGTCTTGATGAGCAGTTCTTC
>.|TRBV9|TRBJ2-1|.
CASSVSPREDEQFF
TGTGCCAGCAGCGTTTCACCCAGGGAGGATGAGCAGTTCTTC
>TRBD2|TRBV7-3|TRBJ2-5|.
CASSPGGGTETQYF
TGTGCCAGCAGCCCGGGAGGAGGTACAGAGACCCAGTACTTC
>.|TRBV11-2|TRBJ2-4|.
CASSSSEGAKNIQYF
TGTGCCAGCAGCTCGTCGGAGGGGGCCAAAAACATTCAGTACTTC
>.|TRBV5-1|TRBJ2-2|.
CASSLVSGDTGELFF
TGCGCCAGCAGCTTGGTGTCAGGGGACACCGGGGAGCTGTTTTTT
>TRBD1|TRBV10-1|TRBJ2-1|.
CASRPGQGSNEQFF
TGCGCCAGCAGGCCGGGACAGGGCTCCAATGAGCAGTTCTTC
>TRBD2|TRBV7-9|TRBJ2-5|once
CASSSKREEQETQYF
TGTGCCAGCAGCTCCAAGCGGGAGGAGCAAGAGACCCAGTACTTC
>.|TRBV19|TRBJ1-1|.
CASSRYEYTEAFF
TGTGCCAGTAGTCGGTACGAATATACTGAAGCTTTCTTT